The 7 T cell receptor beta chains below were found in one sample sequenced in a study of blood T cells in healthy people across ages (dated by TCRdb to 2014 to 2015). The library was built by means of 5' RACE. The data were produced on an Illumina HiSeq 2500. The second PCR ran for about 7 to 11 cycles and used a J-beta primer mix along with a sample-barcoded 5' primer. The public reads were reanalyzed by TCRdb: fastp trimming at Q25, MiXCR alignment, in-frame beta chains only. A single entry per CDR3 protein holds the most common genes and DNA from its merged rows. The sample table lists some 920,000 distinct CDR3 sequences, around 54% of them with a count of one. The leading ten clones occupy 20% to 25% of the sample. Sequenced input: blood. The receptors here all came from a woman between 55 and 75 years old in good health.

J is TRBJ2-2 and V is TRBV6-6; D perhaps matches TRBD1 (5 bases). The ends were cut back, 7 bases at V and 6 bases at J, with 15 bases in the middle. This CDR3 contains 14 residues. Germline V CDR1 and CDR2: MNHNY, SVGAGI (reference sequence). In nucleotides, the CDR3 is TGTGCCAGCAACCAAGCAGGGTTTGCCGGGGAGCTGTTTTTT. It translates to CASNQAGFAGELFF.

V is TRBV11-3 and J is TRBJ2-3; 8 nucleotides agree with TRBD1. Losses at the gene ends were 3 bases for V and 1 base for J; bases not matched to a gene: 6. Germline CDR1 SGHNT, CDR2 YENEEA. CDR3 length equals 16 residues. DNA of the CDR3: TGTGCCAGCAGCTTGTCCAGGGGGCATGGCACAGATACGCAGTATTTT. Its protein is CASSLSRGHGTDTQYF.

The rearrangement uses TRBV12-3 or TRBV12-4 and TRBJ1-5, with 7 nucleotides matching TRBD1. Germline trimming cut 4 bases from V and 4 bases from J; bases unmatched to any gene: 4. The CDR3 has 14 amino acids. DNA of the CDR3: TGTGCCAGCAGTTCTGGGACAGAGAATCAGCCCCAGCATTTT. Its protein is CASSSGTENQPQHF.

This chain joins TRBV7-9 and TRBJ2-4; tentative D call: TRBD1 (6 bases). This CDR3 is 16 amino acids long. Per the germline V gene, CDR1 is SEHNR and CDR2 is FQNEAQ (reference sequence). Deletions cut 5 bases from V and 0 bases from J, with 14 bases between. The CDR3 is CASSHRVGLAKNIQYF. CDR3 nucleotides: TGTGCCAGCAGCCACAGGGTGGGCCTAGCCAAAAACATTCAGTACTTC.

In its sample, this clonotype was seen a few times. This chain links TRBV25-1 with TRBJ2-2; D is undetermined. This CDR3 comprises 16 residues. Trimming left V 2 bases short and J 4 bases short, with 14 bases between. The germline gives CDR1 MGHDK, CDR2 SYGVNS. CDR3 amino acids: CASSEGWRLSTGELFF. The CDR3 DNA follows: TGTGCCAGCAGTGAAGGTTGGCGCCTTTCCACCGGGGAGCTGTTTTTT.

This chain uses TRBV20-1 with TRBJ2-2; D gene ambiguous. CDR3 length: 13 amino acids. The germline V gene encodes CDR1 DFQATT and CDR2 SNEGSKA (reference sequence). The V gene lost 3 bases and the J gene lost 5 bases, with 10 bases spanning the gap. This chain's CDR3 is CSASSQTTGELFF. The CDR3 DNA reads as TGCAGTGCTAGTAGTCAGACTACCGGGGAGCTGTTTTTT.

The table lists this clonotype with a few counts. This chain uses TRBV7-2 with TRBJ2-7, with D perhaps matching TRBD1 (6 bases). The CDR3 is 13 amino acids. Germline CDR1 and CDR2: SGHTA and FQGNSA. The ends were cut back, 8 bases at V and 1 base at J, with 12 bases in the middle. CDR3 loop: CASGLTGSYEQYF. The CDR3 DNA sequence: TGTGCCAGCGGACTGACAGGTTCCTACGAGCAGTACTTC.